What follows are 5 T cell receptor beta chains derived from one specimen sequenced in a study of blood T cells in healthy people across ages. A second PCR of 7 to 11 cycles used a sample-barcoded 5' primer and a J-beta primer mix. Each CDR3 protein is one row after TCRdb ran MiXCR on the 5' RACE reads. The table includes approximately 730,000 distinct CDR3 sequences, 40% to 45% detected once. Sequencing used blood. These receptors came from a woman between 55 and 75 years old in good health.

This clonotype was observed a few times. This chain connects TRBV3-1 to TRBJ2-4; unclear D gene. Trimming shortened V by 1 base and J by 0 bases, and 13 bases separated the two germline ends. Germline assignment: CDR1 LGHDT and CDR2 YNNKEL (reference sequence). This CDR3 contains 17 residues. CDR3 in amino acids: CASSQGLRALAKNIQYF. The CDR3 DNA sequence: TGTGCCAGCAGCCAAGGTTTGAGAGCCCTAGCCAAAAACATTCAGTACTTC.

This clonotype was detected ten times or more. This chain joins TRBV10-3 and TRBJ2-3, with 7 bases aligning to TRBD1. The J segment lost 7 bases and the V segment lost 4 bases, leaving 5 bases of the junction unmatched. The germline V gene encodes CDR1 ENHRY and CDR2 SYGVKD. The CDR3 is 13 amino acids. The CDR3 region has the DNA TGTGCCATCAGTGGGACAGGCGCTAATACGCAGTATTTT. Amino acids: CAISGTGANTQYF.

J is TRBJ1-1 and V is TRBV12-3 or TRBV12-4, with a weak D call TRBD1 (6 bases). The V gene lost 5 bases and the J gene lost 5 bases, with 18 bases spanning the gap. There are 15 residues in the CDR3. Here the CDR3 DNA reads TGTGCCAGCAGTAGTAAGGGGGGAGATTGGACTGAAGCTTTCTTT. Protein: CASSSKGGDWTEAFF.

The CDR3, as DNA: TGCAGCGTTGTCGAGACAGGGAGAGGTGAAGCTTTCTTT. Its protein product is CSVVETGRGEAFF. This sequence joins TRBV29-1 and TRBJ1-1, with 7 bases matching TRBD1. J lost 7 bases, V lost 4 bases, and 9 bases had no gene match. The CDR3 totals 13 residues. In germline, CDR1 is SQVTM, CDR2 ANQGSEA.

The chain has TRBV30 and TRBJ2-5; possibly TRBD2 for D (6 bases). Germline CDR1 is GTSNPN and CDR2 is SVGIG (reference sequence). The CDR3 sequence is 14 residues long. V lost 4 bases and J lost 11, with 23 bases in between. The CDR3 loop is CAWMGGVGVEEQYF. The CDR3 DNA sequence: TGTGCCTGGATGGGAGGCGTGGGGGTAGAGGAGCAGTACTTC.